This is a list of T cell receptor beta chains from one sample in a study of technical replicates of blood from a few donors. Libraries were prepared by immunoSEQ multiplex PCR; TCRdb keeps only in-frame clonotypes and omits some of them. This table has tens of thousands of clones, 95% to 98% appearing once. Sequenced: T cells isolated from PBMCs. All receptors derive from a human donor in good health. Both conserved end residues are part of each CDR3. Fields, in order: V gene, J gene, D gene, clone size, CDR3 DNA, CDR3 protein. D genes are given only for firm matches. Clone size, where shown, is once, few, many, or a class for clones that have expanded.

v_gene: TRBV4-1
j_gene: TRBJ2-5
d_gene: -
abundance: -
CDR3nt: TGCGCCAGCAGCCAAGGTCCTGCGGGACAGTCCCAAGAGACCCAGTACTTC
CDR3aa: CASSQGPAGQSQETQYF

v_gene: TRBV28
j_gene: TRBJ2-7
d_gene: -
abundance: -
CDR3nt: TGTGCCAGCAGCCTGATGCCGCAACAGGGATACGAGCAGTACTTC
CDR3aa: CASSLMPQQGYEQYF

v_gene: TRBV30
j_gene: TRBJ2-4
d_gene: -
abundance: -
CDR3nt: TGTGCCTGGACCCGTGAAGGGAGACCGGCCAAAAACATTCAGTACTTC
CDR3aa: CAWTREGRPAKNIQYF

v_gene: TRBV5-1
j_gene: TRBJ2-7
d_gene: TRBD1
abundance: -
CDR3nt: TGCGCCAGCAGCTTGGGGCCCGGGACAGGGTACGAGCAGTACTTC
CDR3aa: CASSLGPGTGYEQYF

v_gene: TRBV7-3
j_gene: TRBJ2-7
d_gene: TRBD2
abundance: -
CDR3nt: TGTGCCAGCAGCTTAAAAAGCGGGAGTTACGAGCAGTACTTC
CDR3aa: CASSLKSGSYEQYF

v_gene: TRBV6-5
j_gene: TRBJ1-1
d_gene: -
abundance: -
CDR3nt: TGTGCCAGCACCCAGGGGAACACTGAAGCTTTCTTT
CDR3aa: CASTQGNTEAFF

v_gene: TRBV4-1
j_gene: TRBJ2-7
d_gene: TRBD1
abundance: -
CDR3nt: TGCGCCAGCAGCCTGGACAGGGCCTACGAGCAGTACTTC
CDR3aa: CASSLDRAYEQYF

v_gene: TRBV2
j_gene: TRBJ2-7
d_gene: -
abundance: -
CDR3nt: TGTGCCAGCAGTGAGGTTTTGGTGGGGGCCCACGAGCAGTACTTC
CDR3aa: CASSEVLVGAHEQYF

v_gene: TRBV6-6
j_gene: TRBJ2-7
d_gene: TRBD1
abundance: once
CDR3nt: TGTGCCAGCAGTTCCCCGGGACAGGGTAGTCGCGAGCAGTACTTC
CDR3aa: CASSSPGQGSREQYF

v_gene: TRBV7-9
j_gene: TRBJ1-2
d_gene: -
abundance: -
CDR3nt: TGTGCCAGCAGCTTCGCAGGGGCGGTTTATGGCTACACCTTC
CDR3aa: CASSFAGAVYGYTF

v_gene: TRBV28
j_gene: TRBJ2-5
d_gene: -
abundance: once
CDR3nt: TGTGCCAGCAGTTTATGGCCTAGCCCTAGAGAGACCCAGTACTTC
CDR3aa: CASSLWPSPRETQYF

v_gene: TRBV14
j_gene: TRBJ2-1
d_gene: TRBD2
abundance: -
CDR3nt: TGTGCCAGCAGCCAGCATAGGACTAGCGGGAGATCTGAGCAGTTCTTC
CDR3aa: CASSQHRTSGRSEQFF

v_gene: TRBV5-1
j_gene: TRBJ1-1
d_gene: TRBD1
abundance: -
CDR3nt: TGCGCCAGCAGCTCGTTACAACAGGGGCACACTGAAGCTTTCTTT
CDR3aa: CASSSLQQGHTEAFF

v_gene: TRBV4-2
j_gene: TRBJ2-4
d_gene: -
abundance: -
CDR3nt: TGTGCCAGCAGCTCAGGCTTTACTAGCCCCGCCTTC
CDR3aa: CASSSGFTSPAF

v_gene: TRBV7-9
j_gene: TRBJ2-1
d_gene: TRBD1
abundance: -
CDR3nt: TGTGCCAGCAGCTCGCCGGGACAGGGCCGCAATGAGCAGTTCTTC
CDR3aa: CASSSPGQGRNEQFF

v_gene: TRBV4-3
j_gene: TRBJ1-4
d_gene: TRBD1
abundance: -
CDR3nt: TGCGCCAGCAGCCCGACAGGGGCCTCTAATGAAAAACTGTTTTTT
CDR3aa: CASSPTGASNEKLFF

v_gene: TRBV30
j_gene: TRBJ2-3
d_gene: -
abundance: -
CDR3nt: TGTGCCTGGAGTTCTGGCGGTAGCACAGATACGCAGTATTTT
CDR3aa: CAWSSGGSTDTQYF

v_gene: TRBV28
j_gene: TRBJ1-4
d_gene: -
abundance: -
CDR3nt: TGTGCCAGCAGACTAGACGTAACTGAAAAACTGTTTTTT
CDR3aa: CASRLDVTEKLFF

v_gene: TRBV11-3
j_gene: TRBJ2-3
d_gene: TRBD2
abundance: -
CDR3nt: TGTGCCAGCAGCTTAGCCGACGGGGGACTAGCCGGCGATACGCAGTATTTT
CDR3aa: CASSLADGGLAGDTQYF

v_gene: TRBV5-5
j_gene: TRBJ2-3
d_gene: -
abundance: once
CDR3nt: TGTGCCAGCAGCTTGAATCTGGGGGGAGGAGCAGATACGCAGTATTTT
CDR3aa: CASSLNLGGGADTQYF

v_gene: TRBV18
j_gene: TRBJ2-3
d_gene: -
abundance: once
CDR3nt: TGTGCCAGCTCACTCATGGCGGTGGATACGCAGTATTTT
CDR3aa: CASSLMAVDTQYF